This is a list of T cell receptor beta chains from one sample in a study of T-cell reconstitution after alpha-beta-depleted transplantation in children. TCRdb reanalysed the PCR reads using MiXCR and keeps one entry per CDR3 protein. This sample has about 600,000 distinct CDR3 sequences; 10% to 15% occur once, and the top ten carry over 2%. Sequenced here: PBMCs, mostly from graft donor cells, sampled 360 days after TCRalphabeta/CD19-depleted stem cell transplant. These receptors all come from a male patient under 18 who had a stem cell transplant for acute myeloid leukemia, so the T cells may come from the graft donor. Each CDR3 is given with its conserved first and last residue. D genes are given only for firm matches. Clone size appears in some rows only: once, few, many, or a class for an expanded clone.

D | length | size | J | V | DNA | CDR3
TRBD1 | 14 | few | TRBJ1-6 | TRBV28 | TGTGCCAGTCCTCCGGGACAGGATAATTCACCCCTCCACTTT | CASPPGQDNSPLHF
NA | 16 | NA | TRBJ2-5 | TRBV7-8 | TGTGCCAGCAGCTTACGGTCTAGTGGGGGGCAAGAGACCCAGTACTTC | CASSLRSSGGQETQYF
TRBD1 | 17 | NA | TRBJ2-2 | TRBV4-3 | TGCGCCAGCAGCCAAGAGAGGCAGGGGGCGAACACCGGGGAGCTGTTTTTT | CASSQERQGANTGELFF
TRBD1 | 17 | NA | TRBJ2-1 | TRBV23-1 | TGCGCCAGCAGTCAATCGGAGGGGGACAGGGGTGGCGATGAGCAGTTCTTC | CASSQSEGDRGGDEQFF
NA | 16 | NA | TRBJ2-5 | TRBV5-1 | TGCGCCAGCAGCTTGGAGGCGTACGCCACATTGGAGACCCAGTACTTC | CASSLEAYATLETQYF
NA | 14 | NA | TRBJ2-7 | TRBV14 | TGTGCCAGCAGCCTATCGGGGGCGAACTACGAGCAGTACTTC | CASSLSGANYEQYF
TRBD2 | 16 | NA | TRBJ2-1 | TRBV28 | TGTGCCAGCACCGTCTCGGGACTAGCCGCCTACAATGAGCAGTTCTTC | CASTVSGLAAYNEQFF
NA | 15 | NA | TRBJ2-3 | TRBV6-1 | TGTGCCAGTCTTACGGACCCCCCCCTACGAGATACGCAGTATTTT | CASLTDPPLRDTQYF
NA | 15 | NA | TRBJ2-3 | TRBV28 | TGTGCCAGCAGTAAAGGGGCCCTAGGGACTGATACGCAGTATTTT | CASSKGALGTDTQYF
NA | 14 | few | TRBJ2-5 | TRBV20-1 | TGCAGTGCAACCGGGACCAACCTCCAAGAGACCCAGTACTTC | CSATGTNLQETQYF
TRBD1 | 14 | NA | TRBJ2-5 | TRBV14 | TGTGCCAGCAGCATCCGGACAGGGCAAGAGACCCAGTACTTC | CASSIRTGQETQYF
TRBD2 | 14 | NA | TRBJ2-1 | TRBV20-1 | TGCAGTGCTTACGGGACTAGCGGGAGCAATGAGCAGTTCTTC | CSAYGTSGSNEQFF
TRBD2 | 16 | NA | TRBJ2-1 | TRBV6-1 | TGTGCCAGCATTCACGGGGGACTAGCGGGAATAGGTGAGCAGTTCTTC | CASIHGGLAGIGEQFF
TRBD1 | 12 | many | TRBJ2-5 | TRBV29-1 | TGCAGCGTTGGGACAGGGTCAGAGACCCAGTACTTC | CSVGTGSETQYF
TRBD2 | 15 | NA | TRBJ2-3 | TRBV12-3/TRBV12-4 | TGTGCCAGCAGTCACGGACTAGCGGGAGGGCCAGACGGATATTTT | CASSHGLAGGPDGYF
NA | 14 | few | TRBJ2-7 | TRBV20-1 | TGCAGTGCTAGAGATGTGAGGACCAACTACGAGCAGTACTTC | CSARDVRTNYEQYF
NA | 13 | few | TRBJ2-5 | TRBV20-1 | TGCAGTGCTAGCCCGCCCGTCCAAGAGACCCAGTACTTC | CSASPPVQETQYF
TRBD1 | 14 | many | TRBJ2-5 | TRBV29-1 | TGCAGCGTTGAACCGGGACAGGGCGGGGAGACCCAGTACTTC | CSVEPGQGGETQYF
TRBD1 | 18 | NA | TRBJ2-5 | TRBV18 | TGTGCCAGCTCACCGAGTCGAGGACAGGGGAAATCCAAAGAGACCCAGTACTTC | CASSPSRGQGKSKETQYF
TRBD1 | 17 | once | TRBJ2-5 | TRBV12-3/TRBV12-4 | TGTGCCAGCAGTCCTCCCCGGGACAGGGAAGGAGAAGAGACCCAGTACTTC | CASSPPRDREGEETQYF
TRBD1 | 16 | many | TRBJ2-7 | TRBV5-6 | TGTGCCAGCAGCTTTGGGACAGTGGCTCTGAAATACGAGCAGTACTTC | CASSFGTVALKYEQYF
NA | 15 | many | TRBJ2-7 | TRBV6-5 | TGTGCCAGCAGTTACTACTGGACAGCCGAGTACGAGCAGTACTTC | CASSYYWTAEYEQYF
TRBD1 | 14 | few | TRBJ2-7 | TRBV7-2 | TGTGCCAGCAGCACAGGGGGCTTCTCCTACGAGCAGTACTTC | CASSTGGFSYEQYF
NA | 16 | few | TRBJ2-1 | TRBV24-1 | TGTGCCACCAGCCCCAACAGGGCTTTCTCCTACAATGAGCAGTTCTTC | CATSPNRAFSYNEQFF
TRBD1 | 15 | few | TRBJ1-2 | TRBV7-9 | TGTGCCAGCAGCTTATGGTTGACAGGGATGCATGGCTACACCTTC | CASSLWLTGMHGYTF
NA | 14 | few | TRBJ1-5 | TRBV19 | TGTGCCAGTAGTATTAGACAGAGCAATCAGCCCCAGCATTTT | CASSIRQSNQPQHF
NA | 12 | NA | TRBJ2-2 | TRBV28 | TGTGCCAGCAGTACCCCTAGCTGGGAGCTGTTTTTT | CASSTPSWELFF
NA | 16 | NA | TRBJ1-1 | TRBV29-1 | TGCAGCGCTCGACGAGGGGGACCCTTCGGAAACACTGAAGCTTTCTTT | CSARRGGPFGNTEAFF
NA | 17 | many | TRBJ2-1 | TRBV6-2/TRBV6-3 | TGTGCCAGCAGTTACTCGTCGGGATTCAGGCTCGGGAATGAGCAGTTCTTC | CASSYSSGFRLGNEQFF
NA | 16 | NA | TRBJ2-6 | TRBV5-1 | TGCGCCAGCAGCCCCCCCCGTAGCTCTGGGGCCAACGTCCTGACTTTC | CASSPPRSSGANVLTF
TRBD1 | 14 | NA | TRBJ2-1 | TRBV24-1 | TGTGCCACCAGTGATTTCCAGGGGGATAATGAGCAGTTCTTC | CATSDFQGDNEQFF
TRBD1 | 18 | few | TRBJ1-4 | TRBV28 | TGTGCCAGCAGCCTGGACAGGATGGGGACCGATTCGGATGAAAAACTGTTTTTT | CASSLDRMGTDSDEKLFF
NA | 15 | NA | TRBJ2-7 | TRBV11-3 | TGTGCCAGCAGCTTATTCTCGGGACCGGCCTACGAGCAGTACTTC | CASSLFSGPAYEQYF
NA | 14 | NA | TRBJ2-7 | TRBV24-1 | TGTGCCACCAGTGGGTCAGAATCCCTCTACGAGCAGTACTTC | CATSGSESLYEQYF
TRBD2 | 15 | NA | TRBJ2-7 | TRBV28 | TGTGCCAGCAGTACCGGGACTAGCGCCATTTACGAGCAGTACTTC | CASSTGTSAIYEQYF
NA | 17 | NA | TRBJ1-6 | TRBV7-8 | TGTGCCAGCAGCTCCCCCCGACAGAGCCGTCGGCATTCACCCCTCCACTTT | CASSSPRQSRRHSPLHF
TRBD2 | 17 | few | TRBJ2-2 | TRBV6-2/TRBV6-3 | TGTGCCAGCAGCCCCTCTAGCGGGAGCTGGAACACCGGGGAGCTGTTTTTT | CASSPSSGSWNTGELFF
TRBD1 | 13 | NA | TRBJ2-7 | TRBV29-1 | TGCAGCGTTGCTAGGGGGCTGTCCTACGAGCAGTACTTC | CSVARGLSYEQYF
NA | 15 | many | TRBJ2-7 | TRBV4-2 | TGTGCCAGCAGCCAAGGTCAGGGTCCCGCCTACGAGCAGTACTTC | CASSQGQGPAYEQYF
NA | 16 | NA | TRBJ2-7 | TRBV20-1 | TGCAGTGCGACCGTAGCTAGCCTACTGAGCTCCTACGAGCAGTACTTC | CSATVASLLSSYEQYF
NA | 13 | NA | TRBJ1-5 | TRBV29-1 | TGCAGCGTTGCCGTGACAGGCGATCAGCCCCAGCATTTT | CSVAVTGDQPQHF
TRBD1 | 13 | many | TRBJ1-1 | TRBV15 | TGTGCCACCAGCGACCCAGGGGGAGCTGAAGCTTTCTTT | CATSDPGGAEAFF
TRBD2 | 15 | few | TRBJ2-7 | TRBV7-9 | TGTGCCAGCAGCTTAGAAGCGGGAGAGGGGTACGAGCAGTACTTC | CASSLEAGEGYEQYF
TRBD2 | 11 | many | TRBJ2-7 | TRBV20-1 | TGCTCCGGGACTAGGGACCACGAGCAGTACTTC | CSGTRDHEQYF
NA | 14 | few | TRBJ2-7 | TRBV28 | TGTGCCAGCAGTCCCGCCCGTTACCCCTACGAGCAGTACTTC | CASSPARYPYEQYF